This paragraph reports one T cell receptor (beta chain). This receptor's antigen is unknown. With a much larger clone just one base away, this may be a read error. Taken from cysteine to phenylalanine, the CDR3 has 13 residues. Just the 39-base CDR3 DNA is kept, in frame starting at base 1. Between the V and J ends, shortened by 6 bases and 6 bases respectively, the junction contains 13 bases. The germline V gene (reference sequence) gives CDR1 as SGHKS and CDR2 as YYEKEE. This entry belongs to a study of regulatory T cells in long-lasting Graves disease (dated by TCRdb to 2020 to 2022). General notes on the study: Antithyroid drugs had been taken for less than 3 months by newly diagnosed Graves' disease patients. This study used TCR sequencing and RNA sequencing of peripheral blood to compare persistent Graves' disease patients against newly diagnosed Graves' disease patients. The study was registered as a clinical trial and conducted in China. A total of around 35 samples underwent TCR sequencing, from some 13 patients with persistent Graves' disease and some 20 patients with newly diagnosed Graves' disease.

Library method: multiplex PCR. The sequencing machine was an Illumina HiSeq 4000. TCR beta libraries were built with iRepertoire HTBI primers and Arm-PCR amplification of CDR3 regions. Before sequencing, the PCR products went through gel purification. In the authors' own workflow: Gene usage analysis of CDR3 amino acid clonotypes relied on the 60 or so TRBV and 13 to 15 TRBJ segments identified across samples. COPE and FqMerger were used to merge filtered high-quality paired reads into contigs. Contigs were aligned with BLAST to IMGT TRBV, TRBD and TRBJ reference genes, and CDR3 was defined per IMGT. Highly expanded clones were defined as clonotypes with a frequency above 0.1%. Repertoire diversity was measured by Shannon entropy, and V-J evenness by the Gini coefficient. Public clonotypes were defined as clonotypes shared by more than one individual. TCRdb's own reprocessing of the public reads used fastp at Q25 and MiXCR and kept productive beta chains. Every entry covers one CDR3 protein and lists the most common genes and DNA from its rows. These V and J calls originate from TCRdb's pipeline instead of the authors' own analysis. The sample table contains 400,000 to 500,000 distinct CDR3 sequences; only one count was recorded for roughly 17% of them. Jointly, the top ten make up 20% to 25% of the sample.

This specimen's time point label, interpreted: newly diagnosed GD, antithyroid drugs for less than 3 months. For both TCR sequencing and RNA sequencing, RNA was extracted from PBMCs using TRIzol. The diagnosis of Graves' disease followed American Thyroid Association guidelines. Patients were recruited from an endocrinology department in Xi'an, China. From each patient, around 9.3 milliliters of peripheral blood was collected into an EDTA anticoagulant tube. Ficoll Paque Plus density gradient separation was used to isolate PBMCs, and no further T cell sorting was done. An Agilent 2100 Bioanalyzer and agarose gel were used to assess RNA quality, and a NanoDrop 2000 was used to measure RNA concentration. What the authors observed across the whole study: Persistent disease showed preferential use of TRBV28, TRBJ1-2 and TRBJ2-5, whereas newly diagnosed disease favored TRBV20-1 and TRBJ2-1. The authors acknowledged the small sample size as a limitation that may reduce accuracy. Sequencing and analysis were limited to the TCR beta chain. Lower TCR Shannon entropy and fewer highly expanded clones were observed in persistent Graves' disease patients than in newly diagnosed patients, which suggested clonal expansion. Only peripheral blood was studied, because thyroid tissue, the primary lesion, was inaccessible. A larger number of public clonotypes was shared among persistent patients (fewer than 3,000) than among newly diagnosed patients (more than 850).

Separately, the same data were catalogued under a study of T cells in Graves' hyperthyroidism and ophthalmopathy. Drawing on the second study: Graves' hyperthyroidism was defined as stable when no progression to ophthalmopathy occurred over 18 months of follow-up. The hyperthyroidism patients were between 18 and 65 years old and newly diagnosed, with a disease duration of less than 2 months. Any patient with an uncontrolled infection, another autoimmune disease, pregnancy or lactation was excluded. Diagnoses relied on clinical symptoms, serum thyroxine and TRAb, thyroid ultrasound and orbital computed tomography. The first round of RT-PCR for the TCR CDR3 was performed with the HTBI primer set and the Qiagen OneStep RT-PCR kit. Most expanded thyroid clonotypes (frequency above 0.001) were also detected in blood, suggesting blood repertoires may reflect thyroid immune responses. A model built on a 13 V-J signature distinguished ophthalmopathy from stable hyperthyroidism, reaching roughly 88% sensitivity and about 81% specificity in cross-validation and 80%/75% in testing. In validation, the model predicted progression to ophthalmopathy a median of roughly 6.5 months before onset, with about 70% sensitivity and just under 75% specificity. TCR V-J signatures able to tell the groups apart were searched for in a discovery cohort of about a hundred patients, of whom approximately 40 had Graves' ophthalmopathy and 55 to 65 had stable Graves' hyperthyroidism. Prospective prediction of ophthalmopathy was tested in an independent validation cohort of 18 to 20 hyperthyroidism patients and 15 to 17 patients who later progressed to ophthalmopathy. The approximately 100 discovery patients were divided at random into training and test sets in a 7:3 ratio. Thyroid tissue and blood T-cell repertoires from six Graves' hyperthyroidism patients were also compared in the study. After blood sampling, hyperthyroidism patients were treated with methimazole at a starting dose of 30 mg daily, and ophthalmopathy patients were treated with high-dose intravenous methylprednisolone. Libraries were constructed in a second round of multiplex PCR, after which size selection and purification were carried out. The libraries were sequenced on an Illumina HiSeq2000 using paired-end 100 bp reads. SOAPnuke was used to process the raw data, with reads discarded if the reads contained adapters or uncalled bases, had a mean Phred below 15, or lacked an exact constant-primer or identifier match. COPE v1.2.5 was used to merge the high-quality paired reads, and each unique nucleotide sequence was defined as a clonotype. MiTCR v1.1 was used to align the clonotypes against IMGT TRBV, TRBD and TRBJ reference segments. The analysis included only V-J combinations with a frequency above 0.0001, which together covered around 99% of the repertoires. The TCS score was defined as F50 (clonal expansion) divided by E x V (chaos), with BLOSUM62-based TCRdist calculated between CDR3 peptides within each V-J. Welch's t-statistics and random forest reduced approximately 520 V-J features to 10 to 15, which were used in a naive Bayes classifier (R e1071). Sample size was not statistically predetermined, and blinding of investigators to group allocation was not performed. TCR Vbeta CDR3 sequencing of some 140 peripheral blood samples (over 40 ophthalmopathy, 75 or so hyperthyroidism and about 17 progressor patients) is reported in the paper.

The sample consisted of peripheral blood mononuclear cells (PBMCs), taken at new diagnosis, from a patient treated with antithyroid drugs. This clonotype was sampled from a woman under 30 with Graves disease. Donor details come from another sample of the same person, matched by shared clones. The rearranged segments are TRBV5-5 and TRBJ2-1; the D gene assignment is ambiguous. The DNA is as follows: TGTGCCAGCAACTTAGAGACCCTCAATGAGCAGTTCTTC. Its amino acids are CASNLETLNEQFF.